This T cell receptor beta chain originates from a study of blood T cell repertoires in COVID-19. Study at large: Samples came from the United States, Italy and Spain, spanning acute and convalescent COVID-19. T cells, B-cell-depleted T cells, or PBMCs supplied cDNA or gDNA.

The authors' processing: Quantification of nucleated cells was approximated via reference gene primer amplification. TCRdb keeps only in-frame clones here, not all; method: immunoSEQ multiplex PCR. From that table come the V and J calls and clone size; the DNA was used to work out D and trimming. This sample has around 150,000 clones, with about 83% found just once. This clone was counted a few times. This TCR was sampled from a man aged 55-75 years with acute or convalescent COVID-19. Sequencing was performed on peripheral blood.

The CDR3 region is CASSGDRGTGELFF. The CDR3 nucleotides are TGTGCCAGCAGCGGAGACAGGGGGACCGGGGAGCTGTTTTTT. The chain links TRBV9 to TRBJ2-2, with 9 bases aligning to TRBD1. Germline V gives CDR1 SGDLS, CDR2 YYNGEE. V was pared by 3 bases and J by 5 bases, with 2 bases of the junction left unmatched. This CDR3 has 14 amino acids.